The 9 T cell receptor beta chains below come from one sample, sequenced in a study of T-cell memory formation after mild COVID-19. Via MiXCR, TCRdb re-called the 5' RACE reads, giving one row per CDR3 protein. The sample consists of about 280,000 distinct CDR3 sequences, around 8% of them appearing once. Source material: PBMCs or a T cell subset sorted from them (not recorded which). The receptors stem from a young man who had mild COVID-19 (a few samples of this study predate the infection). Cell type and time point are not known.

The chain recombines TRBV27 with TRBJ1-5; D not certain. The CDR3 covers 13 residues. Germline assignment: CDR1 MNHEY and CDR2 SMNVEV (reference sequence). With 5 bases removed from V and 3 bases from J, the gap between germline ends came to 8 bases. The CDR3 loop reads CASSPRINQPQHF. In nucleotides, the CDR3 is TGTGCCAGCAGTCCCCGGATCAATCAGCCCCAGCATTTT.

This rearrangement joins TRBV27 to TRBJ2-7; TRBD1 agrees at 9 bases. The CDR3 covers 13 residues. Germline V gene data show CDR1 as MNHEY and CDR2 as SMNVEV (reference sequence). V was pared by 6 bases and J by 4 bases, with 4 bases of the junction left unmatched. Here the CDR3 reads CASRGQGGYEQYF. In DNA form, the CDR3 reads TGTGCCAGCAGGGGACAGGGTGGGTACGAGCAGTACTTC.

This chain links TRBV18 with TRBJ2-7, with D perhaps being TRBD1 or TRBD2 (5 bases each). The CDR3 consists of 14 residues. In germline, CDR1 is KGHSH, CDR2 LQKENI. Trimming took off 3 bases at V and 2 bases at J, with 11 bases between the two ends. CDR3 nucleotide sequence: TGTGCCAGCTCACCGTCCGGGACCCCCTACGAGCAGTACTTC. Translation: CASSPSGTPYEQYF.

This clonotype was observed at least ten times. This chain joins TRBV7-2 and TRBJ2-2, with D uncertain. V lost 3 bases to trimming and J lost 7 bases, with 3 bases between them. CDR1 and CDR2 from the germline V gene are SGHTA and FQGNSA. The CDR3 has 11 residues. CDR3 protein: CASSLLGELFF. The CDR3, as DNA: TGTGCCAGCAGCTTGCTCGGGGAGCTGTTTTTT. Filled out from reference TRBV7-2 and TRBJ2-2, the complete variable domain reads GAGVSQSPSNKVTEKGKDVELRCDPISGHTALYWYRQSLGQGLEFLIYFQGNSAPDKSGLPSDRFSAERTGGSVSTLTIQRTQQEDSAVYLCASSLLGELFFGEGSRLTVL.

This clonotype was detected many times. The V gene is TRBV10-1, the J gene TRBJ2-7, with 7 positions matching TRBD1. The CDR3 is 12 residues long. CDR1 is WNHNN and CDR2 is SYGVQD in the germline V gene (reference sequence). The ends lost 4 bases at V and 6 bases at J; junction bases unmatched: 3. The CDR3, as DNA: TGCGCCAGCAGTGGTGCAGGGGGCGAGCAGTACTTC. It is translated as CASSGAGGEQYF.

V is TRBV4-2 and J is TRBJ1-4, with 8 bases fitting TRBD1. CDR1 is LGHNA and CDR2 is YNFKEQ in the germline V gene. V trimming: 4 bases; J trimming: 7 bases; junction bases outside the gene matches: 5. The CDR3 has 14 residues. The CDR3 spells CASSPGQVAEKLFF. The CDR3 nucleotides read TGTGCCAGCAGCCCGGGACAGGTCGCTGAAAAACTGTTTTTT.

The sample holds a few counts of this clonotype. Here the CDR3 reads CASTGGRSDGYTF. In DNA form, the CDR3 reads TGTGCCAGCACCGGGGGGCGGTCGGATGGCTACACCTTC. V and J are TRBV6-5 and TRBJ1-2; TRBD1 might be the D (6 bases). Trimming cost V 7 bases and J 6 bases, with 15 bases left between them. CDR1 and CDR2 from the germline V gene are MNHEY and SVGAGI. The CDR3 runs 13 residues.

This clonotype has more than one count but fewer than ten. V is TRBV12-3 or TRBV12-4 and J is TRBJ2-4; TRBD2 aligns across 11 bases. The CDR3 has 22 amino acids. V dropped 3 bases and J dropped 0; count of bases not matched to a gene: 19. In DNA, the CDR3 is TGTGCCAGCAGTTTGAGGTGGGGACCTAGCGGGGGGCCCGATATAGCCAAAAACATTCAGTACTTC. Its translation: CASSLRWGPSGGPDIAKNIQYF.

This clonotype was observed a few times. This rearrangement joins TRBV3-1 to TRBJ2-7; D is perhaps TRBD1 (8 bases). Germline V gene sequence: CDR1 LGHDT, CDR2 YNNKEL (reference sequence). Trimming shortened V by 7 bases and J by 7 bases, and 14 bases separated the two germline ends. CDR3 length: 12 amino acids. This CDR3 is CASTLQGGEQYF. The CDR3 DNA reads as TGTGCCAGCACTCTACAGGGGGGGGAGCAGTACTTC.